This TCR beta chain was recorded in a study of cytomegalovirus exposure and HLA in healthy donors. Findings and limits, study-wide: Investigators reported 150 to 200 TCR beta chains as tied to cytomegalovirus.

Unmatched junction bases numbered 8, after V lost 4 bases and J lost 9 bases. The CDR3 covers 16 residues. Germline CDR1 is SGHAT and CDR2 is FQNNGV. Donors in the study were healthy people who gave bone marrow. Primers included in the PCR were 60 Vbeta and 13 Jbeta primers. Profiled with immunoSEQ multiplex PCR; TCRdb holds only in-frame clones, not every one. The sample has about 140,000 clones. Comments on this clone: Its target is unknown.

V is TRBV11-2 and J is TRBJ2-1, with 14 bases matching TRBD2. The clonotype originates from a woman younger than 35 in good health and CMV-seronegative. The specimen sequenced was PBMCs. The CDR3 bases are TGTGCCAGCAGCTCAACGACTAGCGGGAGGGCCGCTGAGCAGTTCTTC. Translation: CASSSTTSGRAAEQFF. Full variable domain (rest looked up from reference TRBV11-2 and TRBJ2-1): EAGVAQSPRYKIIEKRQSVAFWCNPISGHATLYWYQQILGQGPKLLIQFQNNGVVDDSQLPKDRFSAERLKGVDSTLKIQPAKLEDSAVYLCASSSTTSGRAAEQFFGPGTRLTVL.